A single sample is the source of the 4 T cell receptor beta chains below, sequenced in a study of response to subunit inactivated influenza vaccine. TCRdb fed the RT-PCR reads into MiXCR, producing one record per CDR3 protein. Of hundreds of thousands of distinct CDR3 sequences listed, approximately 7.6% are singletons. The input for sequencing was PBMCs from blood, taken roughly 24 months after vaccination. The receptors were sampled from a man aged 50 to 75 who received an inactivated influenza vaccine.

The chain carries TRBV21-1 and TRBJ2-1; TRBD2, as called in the table, went unchecked against the DNA. TRBV21-1 is a pseudogene locus. This CDR3 is 15 amino acids long. The DNA of the CDR3 is TGTGCCAGCAGCATGTGCGGGCCTCTAGACAATGAGCAGTTCTTC. The encoded protein is CASSMCGPLDNEQFF.

The V call is TRBV20-1, the J call TRBJ2-1; 11 bases are shared with TRBD2. V shed 6 bases and J 4 bases; nucleotides not matched to a gene: 8. The CDR3 length is 15 residues. CDR1 DFQATT and CDR2 SNEGSKA come from the germline V gene (reference sequence). DNA for the CDR3: TGCAGTGCCACATTACTAGCGGGGGTTTACAATGAGCAGTTCTTC. Amino acid sequence: CSATLLAGVYNEQFF.

There are a few counts of this clonotype. The chain links TRBV11-2 to TRBJ2-7, with TRBD2 matching over 7 bases. CDR3 size: 17 residues. Germline loops: CDR1 SGHAT, CDR2 FQNNGV. The J segment lost 4 bases and the V segment lost 7 bases, leaving 19 bases of the junction unmatched. The chain's CDR3 is CASNPSGGLGGLYEQYF. The DNA of the CDR3 is TGTGCCAGCAACCCCTCGGGGGGTTTAGGAGGACTATACGAGCAGTACTTC.

This clonotype has only one observation. The gene calls are TRBV10-3 and TRBJ2-7; 12 bases line up with TRBD2. V dropped 3 bases and J dropped 4; count of bases not matched to a gene: 10. CDR1 is ENHRY and CDR2 is SYGVKD in the germline V gene. There are 17 residues in the CDR3. The CDR3 region is CAISEIPLAGGLYEQYF. Here the CDR3 DNA reads TGTGCCATCAGTGAAATTCCGCTAGCGGGAGGGTTATACGAGCAGTACTTC.